This T cell receptor (beta chain) was identified in a study of T cells in Graves' hyperthyroidism and ophthalmopathy. Findings of the study overall: Using 13 V-J features, a model discriminated ophthalmopathy from stable hyperthyroidism.

Germline V gives CDR1 LNHNV, CDR2 YYDKDF (reference sequence). The germline V and J ends were trimmed by 1 base and 3 bases, with 9 bases remaining between them. CDR3 length equals 14 residues. The CDR3 regions of TCR beta were amplified from RNA transcripts. Carried out on the TCR CDR3, a first-round RT-PCR used the HTBI primer set. TCRdb itself ran the multiplex PCR reads through MiXCR, one entry per CDR3 protein. The sample lists about 290,000 distinct CDR3 sequences, about 13% occurring once. This clonotype has ten or more counts. Its antigen is still unknown. The source material was blood. The chain carries TRBV15 and TRBJ1-1; D perhaps matches TRBD1 (6 bases). The TCR sequence derives from a woman in her thirties or forties with Graves' hyperthyroidism. CDR3 region: CATSRGQAYTEAFF. The CDR3 DNA follows: TGTGCCACCAGCAGAGGACAGGCCTACACTGAAGCTTTCTTT.